These 14 T cell receptor beta chains originate from one sample sequenced in a study of T-cell memory formation after mild COVID-19. TCRdb passed the 5' RACE reads through MiXCR, listing each CDR3 protein once. Here the sample spans about 120,000 distinct CDR3 sequences, around a fifth being singletons. Sequencing used PBMCs or a T cell subset sorted from them (not recorded which). Source of these receptors: a man younger than 35 who had mild COVID-19 (a few samples of this study predate the infection). Cell type and time point are not known.

This clonotype has only a few counts. The rearrangement uses TRBV5-1 and TRBJ2-1; D might be TRBD1 (6 bases). The CDR3 covers 14 residues. CDR1 and CDR2 (germline): SGHRS, YFSETQ. The V and J ends lost 1 base and 5 bases respectively, with 10 bases between them. CDR3 bases: TGCGCCAGCAGCTTGTGGGGGCCAAACAATGAGCAGTTCTTC. Translated, it gives CASSLWGPNNEQFF.

In this sample, this clonotype turned up a few times. The J gene is TRBJ1-2, the V gene TRBV7-9; D may be TRBD1 (6 bases). V lost 8 bases and J lost 8, with 12 bases in between. CDR1 SEHNR and CDR2 FQNEAQ come from the germline V gene (reference sequence). The CDR3 consists of 11 residues. DNA of the CDR3: TGTGCCAGCCGAGGAGGGACAGGCTACACCTTC. Residues: CASRGGTGYTF.

This chain joins TRBV19 and TRBJ2-1, with TRBD1 identical over 7 bases. Germline trimming cut 1 base from V and 9 bases from J; bases unmatched to any gene: 6. This CDR3 contains 14 residues. Germline CDR1 reads LNHDA; CDR2 reads SQIVND (reference sequence). CDR3 sequence (DNA): TGTGCCAGTAGTATAGCTAGGGGGCTCGGTGAGCAGTTCTTC. Its protein product is CASSIARGLGEQFF.

A few counts support this clonotype. The chain combines TRBV4-2 with TRBJ2-3; tentative D call: TRBD2 (7 bases). V was clipped by 0 bases and J by 3 bases, with 10 bases between them. Germline V gene data show CDR1 as LGHNA and CDR2 as YNFKEQ. This CDR3 has 15 amino acids. The CDR3 here is CASSQEGGGTDTQYF. CDR3 DNA: TGTGCCAGCAGCCAAGAAGGGGGGGGGACAGATACGCAGTATTTT.

This clonotype came up a few times. This rearrangement joins TRBV5-8 to TRBJ2-5, with 10 bases aligning to TRBD1. V dropped 4 bases and J dropped 4; count of bases not matched to a gene: 13. From germline, CDR1 is SGHTS and CDR2 YDEGEE. The CDR3 runs 17 residues. The CDR3 loop reads CASSHRRTGGLRETQYF. The CDR3 DNA is TGTGCCAGCAGCCACCGACGGACAGGGGGACTCAGAGAGACCCAGTACTTC. The whole variable domain, filled in from reference TRBV5-8 and TRBJ2-5, reads EAGVTQSPTHLIKTRGQQATLRCSPISGHTSVYWYQQALGLGLQFLLWYDEGEERNRGNFPPRFSGRQFPNYSSELNVNALELEDSALYLCASSHRRTGGLRETQYFGPGTRLLVL.

The rearrangement joins TRBV29-1 to TRBJ2-7; 7 nucleotides agree with TRBD1. This CDR3 contains 13 residues. Germline assignment: CDR1 SQVTM and CDR2 ANQGSEA. V was clipped by 4 bases and J by 5 bases; unmatched bases: 8. The CDR3 spells CSVGVGGLDEQYF. In DNA form, the CDR3 reads TGCAGCGTTGGTGTAGGGGGCCTAGACGAGCAGTACTTC.

The chain uses TRBV3-1 and TRBJ2-7; TRBD1 might be the D (6 bases). The V gene lost 0 bases and the J gene lost 3 bases, with 9 bases spanning the gap. The CDR3 runs to 14 residues. CDR1 is LGHDT and CDR2 is YNNKEL in the germline V gene (reference sequence). The CDR3 loop reads CASSQDPRGYEQYV. DNA of the CDR3: TGTGCCAGCAGCCAAGATCCCAGGGGCTACGAGCAGTACGTC.

V usage is TRBV9 and J usage is TRBJ1-2; D gene unclear. V was pared by 3 bases and J by 4 bases, with 16 bases between. The CDR3 has 15 residues. Germline V gene data show CDR1 as SGDLS and CDR2 as YYNGEE. The CDR3 region has the DNA TGTGCCAGCAGCGGAGGTCTGGCTGGGAGCTATGGCTACACCTTC. Translated: CASSGGLAGSYGYTF.

This clonotype was found a few times. V gene TRBV5-1 combines with J gene TRBJ2-7, with D perhaps matching TRBD2 (5 bases). The CDR3 has 12 residues. V gave up 2 bases and J gave up 6 bases, with 9 bases separating them. Looked up from germline, CDR1 is SGHRS and CDR2 is YFSETQ. The DNA for the CDR3 is TGCGCCAGCAGCTTCACGGCGGGCGAGCAGTACTTC. Translation gives CASSFTAGEQYF.

In this sample, this clonotype turned up a few times. This rearrangement joins TRBV12-3 or TRBV12-4 to TRBJ1-4; TRBD1 agrees at 10 bases. The CDR3 is made up of 14 amino acids. The junction had 5 bases not matched to a gene; V was cut back by 8 bases and J by 5 bases. The CDR3 region has the DNA TGTGCCAGCCGCACGGGACAGGGGAATGAAAAACTGTTTTTT. It is translated as CASRTGQGNEKLFF.

This chain uses TRBV5-6 with TRBJ1-5; D remains unclear. The CDR3 runs to 14 residues. V lost 9 bases and J 2 bases, leaving 15 bases between the germline ends. The germline gives CDR1 SGHDT, CDR2 YYEEEE. CDR3: CATSTRAGNQPQHF. CDR3 DNA sequence: TGTGCCACCTCCACTAGAGCGGGCAATCAGCCCCAGCATTTT.

V and J are TRBV7-9 and TRBJ1-1; no firm D call. Trimming removed 4 bases at V and 7 bases at J, with 13 bases between. This CDR3 has 13 amino acids. In germline, CDR1 is SEHNR, CDR2 FQNEAQ (reference sequence). Here the CDR3 DNA reads TGTGCCAGCAGCTCCGGACGCAGCGGTGAAGCTTTCTTT. Encoded protein: CASSSGRSGEAFF.

This clonotype has more than one count but fewer than ten. The J gene is TRBJ2-6, the V gene TRBV5-1, with no clear D. The CDR3 is 16 residues long. The germline V gene encodes CDR1 SGHRS and CDR2 YFSETQ. Trimming took off 0 bases at V and 2 bases at J, with 9 bases between the two ends. The CDR3 reads CASSLEVVPGANVLTF. The CDR3 DNA reads as TGCGCCAGCAGCTTGGAGGTCGTGCCTGGGGCCAACGTCCTGACTTTC.

This clonotype showed up many times. The chain joins TRBV6-2 or TRBV6-3 to TRBJ2-3; maybe TRBD1 (7 bases). The CDR3 has 17 amino acids. Germline-derived CDR1 and CDR2 are MNHEY and SVGEGT. Deletions cut 2 bases from V and 3 bases from J, with 18 bases between. The CDR3 coding sequence is TGTGCCAGCAGTTACCCCCCCCAGGAGGGGGCAACAGATACGCAGTATTTT. Protein: CASSYPPQEGATDTQYF.